This T cell receptor (beta chain) is from a study of blood T cell repertoires in COVID-19. About the study: COVID-19 samples from acute and convalescent phases originated in the United States, Italy and Spain.

Sequencing used immunoSEQ multiplex PCR; TCRdb keeps in-frame clones, though not all of them. The data hold nearly 200,000 clones, with around 81% observed a single time. Trimming removed 4 bases from V and 2 bases from J; junction bases left unmatched: 3. Germline V gives CDR1 KGHSH, CDR2 LQKENI. The CDR3 runs to 15 residues. Material: PBMCs or T cells enriched from blood (not recorded which). The chain employs TRBV18 and TRBJ2-3, with 10 bases aligning to TRBD2. The clonotype comes from a man aged 35-49 years who had recovered from COVID-19. The CDR3 here is CASSLTSGATDTQYF. CDR3 sequence (DNA): TGTGCCAGCTCACTTACTAGCGGGGCCACAGATACGCAGTATTTT.